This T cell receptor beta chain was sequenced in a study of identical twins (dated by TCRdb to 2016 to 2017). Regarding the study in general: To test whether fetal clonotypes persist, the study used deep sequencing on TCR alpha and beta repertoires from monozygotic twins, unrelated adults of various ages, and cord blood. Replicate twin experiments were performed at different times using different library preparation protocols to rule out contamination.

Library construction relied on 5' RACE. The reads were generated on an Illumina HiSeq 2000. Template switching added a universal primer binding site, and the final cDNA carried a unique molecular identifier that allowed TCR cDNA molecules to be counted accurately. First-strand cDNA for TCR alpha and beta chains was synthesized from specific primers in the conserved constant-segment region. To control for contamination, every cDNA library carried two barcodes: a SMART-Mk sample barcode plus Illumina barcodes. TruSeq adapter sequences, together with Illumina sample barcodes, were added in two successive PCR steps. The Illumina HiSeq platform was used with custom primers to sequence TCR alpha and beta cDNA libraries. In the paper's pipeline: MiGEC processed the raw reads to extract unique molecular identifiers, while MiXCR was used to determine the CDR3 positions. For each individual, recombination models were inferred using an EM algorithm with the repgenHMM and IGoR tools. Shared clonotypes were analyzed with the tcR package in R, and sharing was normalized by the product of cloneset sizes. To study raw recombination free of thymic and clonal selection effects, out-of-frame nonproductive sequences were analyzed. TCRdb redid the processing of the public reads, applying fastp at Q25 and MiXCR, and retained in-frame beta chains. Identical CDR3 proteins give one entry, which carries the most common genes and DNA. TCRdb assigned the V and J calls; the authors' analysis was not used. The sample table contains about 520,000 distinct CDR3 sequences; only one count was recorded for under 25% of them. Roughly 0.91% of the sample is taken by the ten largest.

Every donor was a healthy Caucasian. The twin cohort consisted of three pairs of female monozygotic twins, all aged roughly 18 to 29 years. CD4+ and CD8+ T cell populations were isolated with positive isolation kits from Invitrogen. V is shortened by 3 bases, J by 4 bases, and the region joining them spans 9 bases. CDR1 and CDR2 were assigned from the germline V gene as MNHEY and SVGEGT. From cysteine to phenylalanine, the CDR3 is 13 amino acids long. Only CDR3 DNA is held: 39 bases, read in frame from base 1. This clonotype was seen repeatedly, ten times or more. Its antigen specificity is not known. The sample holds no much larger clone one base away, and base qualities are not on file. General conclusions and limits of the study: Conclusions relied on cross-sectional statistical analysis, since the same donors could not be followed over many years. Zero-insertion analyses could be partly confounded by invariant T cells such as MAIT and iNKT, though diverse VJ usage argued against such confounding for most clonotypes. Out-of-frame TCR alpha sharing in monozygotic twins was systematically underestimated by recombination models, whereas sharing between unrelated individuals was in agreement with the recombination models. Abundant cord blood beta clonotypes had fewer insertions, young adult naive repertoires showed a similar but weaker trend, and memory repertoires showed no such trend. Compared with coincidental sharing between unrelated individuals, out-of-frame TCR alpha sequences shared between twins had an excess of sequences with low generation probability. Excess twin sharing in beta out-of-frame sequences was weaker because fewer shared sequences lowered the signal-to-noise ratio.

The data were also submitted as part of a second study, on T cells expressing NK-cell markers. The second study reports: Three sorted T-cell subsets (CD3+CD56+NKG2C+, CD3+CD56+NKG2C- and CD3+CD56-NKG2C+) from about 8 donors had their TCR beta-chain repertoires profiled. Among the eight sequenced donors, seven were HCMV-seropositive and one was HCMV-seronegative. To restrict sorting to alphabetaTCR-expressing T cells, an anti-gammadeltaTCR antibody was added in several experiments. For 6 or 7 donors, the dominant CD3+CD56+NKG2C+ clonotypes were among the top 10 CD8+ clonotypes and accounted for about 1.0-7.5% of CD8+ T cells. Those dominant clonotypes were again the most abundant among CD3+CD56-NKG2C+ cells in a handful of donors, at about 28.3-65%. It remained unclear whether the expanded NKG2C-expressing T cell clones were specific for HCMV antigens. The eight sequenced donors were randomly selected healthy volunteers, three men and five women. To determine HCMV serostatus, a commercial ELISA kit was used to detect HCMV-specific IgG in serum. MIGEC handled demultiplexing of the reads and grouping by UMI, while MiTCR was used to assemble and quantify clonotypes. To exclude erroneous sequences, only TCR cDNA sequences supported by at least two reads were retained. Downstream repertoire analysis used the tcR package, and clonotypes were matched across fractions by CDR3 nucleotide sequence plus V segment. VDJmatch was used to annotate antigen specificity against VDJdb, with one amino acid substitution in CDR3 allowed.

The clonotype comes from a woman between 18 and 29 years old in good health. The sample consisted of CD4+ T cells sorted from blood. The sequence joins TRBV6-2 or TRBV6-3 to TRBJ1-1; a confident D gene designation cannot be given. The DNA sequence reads TGTGCCAGCAGTTATTTCAGGAGCACTGAAGCTTTCTTT. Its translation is CASSYFRSTEAFF.